The source of this T cell receptor beta chain is a study of TIL therapy for anti-PD-1-resistant metastatic lung cancer. Study context: Median patient age was 54, ranging about 38-75 years.

From germline, CDR1 is SGHRS and CDR2 YFSETQ. CDR3 length: 15 amino acids. V lost 4 bases and J lost 7; bases outside the gene matches: 13. Time point meaning: pre-treatment sample, taken before nivolumab and TIL therapy. The libraries were made with immunoSEQ v3. Measured with immunoSEQ multiplex PCR; TCRdb has only the in-frame clones, and not every one. The table lists about 32,000 clones, 74% of them singletons. Here the sequenced sample was blood, taken at baseline. This TCR came from a woman aged 30-85 years with non-small cell lung cancer. This sequence joins TRBV5-1 and TRBJ2-7, with TRBD2 matching over 8 bases. In nucleotides, the CDR3 is TGCGCCAGCAGCCCGGGCCTGGGACTAGAGAAGGAGCAGTACTTC. This codes for CASSPGLGLEKEQYF.